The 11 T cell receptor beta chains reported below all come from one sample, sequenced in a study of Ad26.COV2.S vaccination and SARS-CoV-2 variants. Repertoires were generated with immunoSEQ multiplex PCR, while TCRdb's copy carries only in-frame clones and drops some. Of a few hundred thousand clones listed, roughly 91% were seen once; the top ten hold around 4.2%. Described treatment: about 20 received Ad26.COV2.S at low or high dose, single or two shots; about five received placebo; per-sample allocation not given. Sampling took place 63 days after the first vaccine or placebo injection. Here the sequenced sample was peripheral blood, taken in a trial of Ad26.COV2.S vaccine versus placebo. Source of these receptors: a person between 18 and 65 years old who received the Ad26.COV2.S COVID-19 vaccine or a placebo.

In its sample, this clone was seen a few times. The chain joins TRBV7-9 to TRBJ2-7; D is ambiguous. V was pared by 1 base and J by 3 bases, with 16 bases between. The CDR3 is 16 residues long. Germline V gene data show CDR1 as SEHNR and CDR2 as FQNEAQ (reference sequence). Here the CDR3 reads CASSLVESGIFYEQYF. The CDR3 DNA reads TGTGCCAGCAGCTTAGTCGAGTCTGGGATCTTCTACGAGCAGTACTTC.

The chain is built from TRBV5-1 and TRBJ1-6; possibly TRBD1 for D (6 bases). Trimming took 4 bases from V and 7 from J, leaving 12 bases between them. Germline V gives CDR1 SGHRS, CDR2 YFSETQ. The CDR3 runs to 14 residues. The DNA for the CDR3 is TGCGCCAGCAGCCAACAGGGTAACAATTCACCCCTCCACTTT. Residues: CASSQQGNNSPLHF.

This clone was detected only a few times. CDR3 residues: CASSTYYNEQFF. The CDR3 DNA reads as TGTGCCAGCAGTACGTACTACAATGAGCAGTTCTTC. V gene TRBV6-4 combines with J gene TRBJ2-1; D uncertain. Germline V gene sequence: CDR1 MRHNA, CDR2 SNTAGT. V dropped 5 bases and J dropped 3 bases, with 5 bases sitting between them. The CDR3 has 12 residues.

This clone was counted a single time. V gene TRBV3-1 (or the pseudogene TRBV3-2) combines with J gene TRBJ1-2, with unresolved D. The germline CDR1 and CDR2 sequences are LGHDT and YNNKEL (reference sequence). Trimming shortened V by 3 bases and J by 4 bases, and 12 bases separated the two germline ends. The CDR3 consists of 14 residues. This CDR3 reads CASSQQGLSYGYTF. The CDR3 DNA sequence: TGTGCCAGCAGCCAGCAAGGGCTCAGCTATGGCTACACCTTC.

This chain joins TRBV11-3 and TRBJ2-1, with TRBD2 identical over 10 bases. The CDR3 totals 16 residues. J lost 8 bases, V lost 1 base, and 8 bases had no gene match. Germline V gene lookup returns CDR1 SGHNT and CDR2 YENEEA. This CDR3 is CASSLVLAGGSDEQFF. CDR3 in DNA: TGTGCCAGCAGCTTAGTATTAGCGGGAGGATCGGATGAGCAGTTCTTC.

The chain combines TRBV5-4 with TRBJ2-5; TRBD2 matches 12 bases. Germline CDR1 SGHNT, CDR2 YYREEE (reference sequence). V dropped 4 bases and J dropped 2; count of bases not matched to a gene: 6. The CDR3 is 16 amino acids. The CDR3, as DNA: TGTGCCAGCAGCCGAGGACTAGCGGGATCTCAAGAGACCCAGTACTTC. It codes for CASSRGLAGSQETQYF. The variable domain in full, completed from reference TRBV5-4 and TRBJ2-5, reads ETGVTQSPTHLIKTRGQQVTLRCSSQSGHNTVSWYQQALGQGPQFIFQYYREEENGRGNFPPRFSGLQFPNYSSELNVNALELDDSALYLCASSRGLAGSQETQYFGPGTRLLVL.

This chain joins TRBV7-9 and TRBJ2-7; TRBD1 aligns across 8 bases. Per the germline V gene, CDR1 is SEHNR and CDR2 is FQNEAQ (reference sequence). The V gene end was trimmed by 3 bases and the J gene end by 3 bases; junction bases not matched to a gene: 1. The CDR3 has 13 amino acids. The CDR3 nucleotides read TGTGCCAGCAGCTTGGGACAGGACTACGAGCAGTACTTC. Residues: CASSLGQDYEQYF.

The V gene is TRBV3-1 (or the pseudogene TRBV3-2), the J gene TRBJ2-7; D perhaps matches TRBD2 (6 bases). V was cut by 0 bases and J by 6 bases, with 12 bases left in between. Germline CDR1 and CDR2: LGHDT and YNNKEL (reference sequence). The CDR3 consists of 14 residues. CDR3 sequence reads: CASSQEGGISEQYF. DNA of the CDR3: TGTGCCAGCAGCCAAGAAGGAGGGATTAGCGAGCAGTACTTC.

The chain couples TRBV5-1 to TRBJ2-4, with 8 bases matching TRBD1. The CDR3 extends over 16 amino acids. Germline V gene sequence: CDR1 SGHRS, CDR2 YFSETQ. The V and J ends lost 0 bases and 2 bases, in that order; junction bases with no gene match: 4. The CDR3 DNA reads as TGCGCCAGCAGCTTGGGGACAGGGTGGACCAAAAACATTCAGTACTTC. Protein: CASSLGTGWTKNIQYF.

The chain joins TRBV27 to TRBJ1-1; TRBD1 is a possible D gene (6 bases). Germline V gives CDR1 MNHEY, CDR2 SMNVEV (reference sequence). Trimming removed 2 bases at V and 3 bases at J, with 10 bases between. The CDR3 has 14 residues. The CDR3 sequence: CASSLQGWDTEAFF. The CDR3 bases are TGTGCCAGCAGTTTACAGGGGTGGGACACTGAAGCTTTCTTT.

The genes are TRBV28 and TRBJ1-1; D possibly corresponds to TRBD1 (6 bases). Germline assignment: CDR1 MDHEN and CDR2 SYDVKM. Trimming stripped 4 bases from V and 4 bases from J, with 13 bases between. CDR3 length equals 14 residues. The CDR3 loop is CASSSLGAGTEAFF. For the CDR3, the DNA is TGTGCCAGCAGTTCCTTGGGGGCGGGCACTGAAGCTTTCTTT.